This passage covers 10 T cell receptor beta chains from one sample sequenced in a study of post-analysis software for immune sequencing data. TCR beta cDNA libraries included unique molecular identifiers. A single record per CDR3 protein comes from TCRdb applying MiXCR to the PCR reads. The sample has about 430,000 distinct CDR3 sequences; about 40% are singletons. These receptors have no known antigen. The study, taken as a whole, reports: Five TRBV segments, TRBV5-6, TRBV5-1 and TRBV20-1 among them, were found more frequent in patients than controls.

The sample consisted of blood. The source is a girl aged 2 to 9 with multiple sclerosis.

The V gene is TRBV20-1, the J gene TRBJ2-7; D gene uncertain. The CDR3 runs to 12 residues. Germline V gives CDR1 DFQATT, CDR2 SNEGSKA (reference sequence). V shed 6 bases and J shed 3 bases, with 12 bases lying between them. The CDR3 DNA follows: TGCAGTGCCGAAGAAACTATCTACGAGCAGTACTTC. Residues: CSAEETIYEQYF.

The chain recombines TRBV6-2 or TRBV6-3 with TRBJ2-6; a weak D match, TRBD1 (6 bases). This CDR3 has 16 residues. Germline V gene sequence: CDR1 MNHEY, CDR2 SVGEGT. The V end lost 4 bases, the J end lost 2 bases, and 12 bases lay between the germline ends. CDR3 in amino acids: CASSWARTAGANVLTF. The CDR3, as DNA: TGTGCCAGCAGTTGGGCCAGGACAGCTGGGGCCAACGTCCTGACTTTC.

This clonotype was picked up a small number of times. The CDR3 sequence is CASSYLGSFGTQYF. In nucleotides, the CDR3 is TGTGCCAGCAGTTACTTAGGGAGTTTCGGGACCCAGTACTTC. The chain joins TRBV6-2 or TRBV6-3 to TRBJ2-5, with D tentatively TRBD2 (5 bases). The germline V gene has CDR1 MNHEY and CDR2 SVGEGT. The CDR3 consists of 14 residues. Between the trimmed V and J ends, which lost 1 base and 7 bases, there was a span of 13 bases.

This clonotype occurred many times. The V and J genes are TRBV10-3 and TRBJ2-3; 15 positions agree with TRBD2. Germline assignment: CDR1 ENHRY and CDR2 SYGVKD. This CDR3 is 16 amino acids long. Losses at the gene ends were 3 bases for V and 6 bases for J; bases not matched to a gene: 4. The CDR3 here is CAISEPGLAGGDTQYF. The DNA of the CDR3 is TGTGCCATCAGTGAACCGGGACTAGCGGGAGGTGATACGCAGTATTTT.

V is TRBV6-6 and J is TRBJ2-7; 8 bases are shared with TRBD2. The last part of the DNA fits TRBJ2-5 better; the J call may be wrong. Germline V CDR1 and CDR2: MNHNY, SVGAGI (reference sequence). The CDR3 extends over 16 amino acids. The CDR3 reads CASRWTGGGYQETQYF. The CDR3 DNA is TGTGCCAGCAGATGGACCGGCGGGGGGTACCAAGAGACCCAGTACTTC.

In its sample, this clonotype was seen a few times. The chain is built from TRBV12-3 or TRBV12-4 and TRBJ1-5; D is unclear. V was cut by 5 bases and J by 0 bases, with 11 bases left in between. The length of the CDR3 is 15 residues. Here the CDR3 reads CASSPRGYSNQPQHF. The CDR3 bases are TGTGCCAGCAGTCCACGAGGTTATAGCAATCAGCCCCAGCATTTT.

This clonotype was counted only a few times. CDR3 sequence: CASSEWNSDGYNEKLFF. CDR3 bases: TGTGCCAGCAGTGAATGGAACAGTGATGGCTATAATGAAAAACTGTTTTTT. The rearrangement joins TRBV25-1 to TRBJ1-4; D is uncertain. Per the germline V gene, CDR1 is MGHDK and CDR2 is SYGVNS. CDR3 size: 17 residues. Trimming left V 1 base short and J 4 bases short, with 16 bases between.

This clonotype was picked up a small number of times. The genes are TRBV6-5 and TRBJ2-5; D unclear. Looked up from germline, CDR1 is MNHEY and CDR2 is SVGAGI. This CDR3 spans 15 amino acids. The V end was cut by 7 bases, the J end by 1 base, with 16 bases between. The CDR3 sequence: CASKLDRSRQETQYF. The CDR3 DNA is TGTGCCAGCAAACTGGATCGGAGCCGCCAAGAGACCCAGTACTTC.

In its sample, this clonotype was seen a few times. CDR3 region: CASRREANQPQHF. The CDR3 coding sequence is TGTGCCAGTAGACGGGAGGCAAATCAGCCCCAGCATTTT. The chain links TRBV6-5 to TRBJ1-5, with D unclear. Between the trimmed V and J ends, which lost 9 bases and 4 bases, there was a span of 13 bases. This CDR3 spans 13 amino acids. CDR1 and CDR2 (germline): MNHEY, SVGAGI.

This clonotype was observed a handful of times. This chain links TRBV27 with TRBJ2-7; D is possibly TRBD2 (7 bases). CDR3 length equals 14 residues. Trimming cost V 3 bases and J 3 bases, with 12 bases left between them. Looked up from germline, CDR1 is MNHEY and CDR2 is SMNVEV (reference sequence). The CDR3 coding sequence is TGTGCCAGCAGTTTGCGGGGGCCCTTCTACGAGCAGTACTTC. Translated, it gives CASSLRGPFYEQYF.